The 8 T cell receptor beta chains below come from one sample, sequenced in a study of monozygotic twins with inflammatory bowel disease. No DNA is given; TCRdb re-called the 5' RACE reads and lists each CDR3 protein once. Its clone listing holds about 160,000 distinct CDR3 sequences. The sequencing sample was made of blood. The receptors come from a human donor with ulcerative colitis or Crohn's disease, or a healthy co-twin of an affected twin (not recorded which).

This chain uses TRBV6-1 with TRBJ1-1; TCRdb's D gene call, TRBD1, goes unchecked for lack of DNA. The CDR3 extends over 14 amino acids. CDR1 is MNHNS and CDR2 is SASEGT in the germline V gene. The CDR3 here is CASSPSQGYTEAFF.

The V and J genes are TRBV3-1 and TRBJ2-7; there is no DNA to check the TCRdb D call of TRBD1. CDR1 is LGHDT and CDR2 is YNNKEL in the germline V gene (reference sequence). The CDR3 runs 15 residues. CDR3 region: CASSPRGSRGYEQYF.

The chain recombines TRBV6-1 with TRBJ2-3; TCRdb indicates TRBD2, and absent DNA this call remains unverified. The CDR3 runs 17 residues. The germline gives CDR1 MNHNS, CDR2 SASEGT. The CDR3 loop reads CASAKRGGTSSTDTQYF.

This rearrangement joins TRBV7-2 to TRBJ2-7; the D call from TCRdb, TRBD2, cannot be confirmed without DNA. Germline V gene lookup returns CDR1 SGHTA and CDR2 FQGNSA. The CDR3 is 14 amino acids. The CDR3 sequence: CASSQQSGPYEQYF.

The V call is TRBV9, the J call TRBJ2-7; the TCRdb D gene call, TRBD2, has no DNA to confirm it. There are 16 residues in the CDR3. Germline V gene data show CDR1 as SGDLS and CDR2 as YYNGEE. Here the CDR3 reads CASSEEPGLAGTGQYF. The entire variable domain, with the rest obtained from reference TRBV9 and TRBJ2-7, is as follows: DSGVTQTPKHLITATGQRVTLRCSPRSGDLSVYWYQQSLDQGLQFLIQYYNGEERAKGNILERFSAQQFPDLHSELNLSSLELGDSALYFCASSEEPGLAGTGQYFGPGTRLTVT.

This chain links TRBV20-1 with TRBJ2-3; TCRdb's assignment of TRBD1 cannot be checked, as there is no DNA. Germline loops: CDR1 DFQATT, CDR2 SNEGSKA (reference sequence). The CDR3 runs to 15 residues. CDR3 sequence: CSANNRGGRTDTQYF.

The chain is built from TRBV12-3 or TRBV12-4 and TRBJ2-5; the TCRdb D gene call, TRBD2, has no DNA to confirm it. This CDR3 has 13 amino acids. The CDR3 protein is CATQGGGQETQYF.

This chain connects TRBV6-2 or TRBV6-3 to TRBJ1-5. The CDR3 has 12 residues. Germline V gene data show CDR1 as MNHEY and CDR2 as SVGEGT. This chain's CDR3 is CASSYLNQPQHF.